This T cell receptor beta chain was identified during a study of STAT5B mutations in CD4+ large granular lymphocyte leukemia. Findings and caveats of the study: Top patient clones used TRBV06 genes more often: 8/27 versus 2/35 in controls. CD4-sorted patient repertoires seemed more clonal than healthy CD4+ repertoires.

This clone was observed a handful of times. Antigen specificity is unknown. Controls came from buffy coats of healthy blood donors. Germline lookup yields CDR1 ENHRY and CDR2 SYGVKD. The CDR3 sequence is 14 residues long. The V end lost 10 bases, the J end lost 8 bases, and 21 bases lay between the germline ends. This was a survey-level run. Repertoires were generated with immunoSEQ multiplex PCR, while TCRdb's copy carries only in-frame clones and drops some. Of roughly 34,000 clones in the sample, 76% are singletons; the top ten hold around 7%. The sample comprised CD4+ T cells from blood buffy coats. The origin of this receptor is a human donor in good health. This chain joins TRBV10-3 and TRBJ1-5; TRBD1 might be the D (5 bases). The CDR3 DNA is TGTGCCACCTCCGGAACAGGCAACCAGGAGCCCCAGCATTTT. It yields the protein CATSGTGNQEPQHF.